This passage covers 12 T cell receptor beta chains from one sample sequenced in a study of blood T cells in healthy people across ages. Combining a sample-barcoded 5' primer with a J-beta primer mix, a second PCR ran for roughly 7 to 11 cycles. Each CDR3 protein is one row after TCRdb ran MiXCR on the 5' RACE reads. Among some 1.5 million distinct CDR3 sequences, 28% were seen once, and the ten largest hold about 7.7%. Material: blood. The receptors were sampled from a woman aged 30 to 39 in good health.

The table lists this clonotype with a few counts. The chain couples TRBV29-1 to TRBJ2-1; D unclear. With 4 bases removed from V and 4 bases from J, the gap between germline ends came to 14 bases. In germline, CDR1 is SQVTM, CDR2 ANQGSEA. CDR3 length: 14 amino acids. CDR3 DNA: TGCAGCGTTGCCTACCTTATCCTTTACAATGAGCAGTTCTTC. Its translation is CSVAYLILYNEQFF.

This chain joins TRBV20-1 and TRBJ2-1, with D tentatively TRBD2 (5 bases). V lost 5 bases and J lost 5, with 19 bases in between. This CDR3 is built from 15 residues. Germline assignment: CDR1 DFQATT and CDR2 SNEGSKA (reference sequence). Here the CDR3 DNA reads TGCAGTGCTGGAAGCGGCAGCGGACGAAACAATGAGCAGTTCTTC. Its translation: CSAGSGSGRNNEQFF.

The chain links TRBV25-1 to TRBJ2-1, with D possibly TRBD1 on 6 matching bases. V was cut by 2 bases and J by 8 bases, with 19 bases left in between. In germline, CDR1 is MGHDK, CDR2 SYGVNS. The CDR3 is 16 residues long. This chain's CDR3 is CASSETGTLRVDEQFF. In DNA form, the CDR3 reads TGTGCCAGCAGTGAAACCGGGACATTACGTGTCGATGAGCAGTTCTTC.

This clonotype was observed at least ten times. One end of the junction does not line up with germline, which may come from a read error. The DNA of the CDR3 is TGTGCCAGCAGCTTACAGGGCAATCAGCCCCAGCATTTT. Encoded protein: CASSLQGNQPQHF. This chain uses TRBV5-1 with TRBJ1-5, with a possible D match to TRBD1 (5 bases). The CDR3 has 13 residues. Germline CDR1 reads SGHRS; CDR2 reads YFSETQ.

This clonotype has a count of ten or more. The chain uses TRBV20-1 and TRBJ2-1, with a weak D call TRBD2 (5 bases). Germline V gene sequence: CDR1 DFQATT, CDR2 SNEGSKA (reference sequence). This CDR3 is built from 13 residues. The V gene lost 3 bases and the J gene lost 1 base, with 7 bases spanning the gap. CDR3 residues: CSARRTSYNEQFF. DNA for the CDR3: TGCAGTGCTAGGAGGACTTCCTACAATGAGCAGTTCTTC.

Turning to this clonotype: This may arise from a read error, as a much more abundant clone is one base away. This chain uses TRBV7-9 with TRBJ2-1; 7 positions match TRBD1. Unmatched junction bases numbered 15, after V lost 6 bases and J lost 13 bases. The length of the CDR3 is 14 residues. From germline, CDR1 is SEHNR and CDR2 FQNEAQ (reference sequence). CDR3 loop: CASSPTTGEETQFF. The CDR3 nucleotides are TGTGCCAGCAGTCCAACAACAGGGGAAGAGACCCAGTTCTTC.

This clonotype was observed a handful of times. This rearrangement joins TRBV12-3 or TRBV12-4 to TRBJ1-2; D is unclear. The V end was cut by 4 bases, the J end by 2 bases, with 11 bases between. This CDR3 is 14 amino acids long. The CDR3 loop reads CASSSVHGNYGYTF. The CDR3, as DNA: TGTGCCAGCAGTTCGGTCCATGGAAACTATGGCTACACCTTC.

There are a few counts of this clonotype. V usage is TRBV4-2 and J usage is TRBJ2-7; 12 bases map to TRBD1. Trimming took 5 bases from V and 7 from J; bases not matched to a gene: 12. CDR1 is LGHNA, CDR2 YNFKEQ, per germline. CDR3 size: 16 residues. The chain's CDR3 is CASSVRTGTGGREQYF. CDR3 nucleotides: TGTGCCAGCAGCGTAAGAACCGGGACAGGGGGCCGGGAGCAGTACTTC.

The V and J genes are TRBV12-3 or TRBV12-4 and TRBJ1-3, with unresolved D. V was cut by 2 bases and J by 5 bases, with 13 bases left in between. This CDR3 contains 15 residues. CDR3 region: CASSLKIWGRNTIYF. In nucleotides, the CDR3 is TGTGCCAGCAGTTTAAAGATTTGGGGTCGAAACACCATATATTTT.

Of note for this clonotype: Possible read error: a much larger clone is one base away. The V call is TRBV20-1, the J call TRBJ2-7; tentatively, D is TRBD1 (6 bases). From germline, CDR1 is DFQATT and CDR2 SNEGSKA (reference sequence). V was trimmed by 3 bases and J by 5 bases, leaving 14 bases between them. The CDR3 has 13 residues. CDR3 bases: TGCAGTGCTAGGTCGGCGGCAGGGGACGAGCAGTACTTC. Translation gives CSARSAAGDEQYF.

V and J are TRBV20-1 and TRBJ2-1; 9 nucleotides match TRBD2. The CDR3 extends over 15 amino acids. Germline lookup yields CDR1 DFQATT and CDR2 SNEGSKA (reference sequence). Trimming at V came to 2 bases and at J to 4 bases, leaving 6 bases not matched to a gene. CDR3 region: CSARPSGNRYNEQFF. The CDR3 region has the DNA TGCAGTGCTAGACCTAGCGGGAATAGGTACAATGAGCAGTTCTTC.

Concerning this clonotype: One base away lies a much larger clone, so this may be a sequencing read error. The gene calls are TRBV6-5 and TRBJ2-5; D remains unclear. Matching the DNA end better, TRBJ2-7 makes the J call doubtful. The CDR3 extends over 12 amino acids. CDR1 and CDR2 from the germline V gene are MNHEY and SVGAGI. The DNA of the CDR3 is TGTGCCAGCAGCCGCGAGGAAAACGAGCAGTACTTC. This encodes CASSREENEQYF.